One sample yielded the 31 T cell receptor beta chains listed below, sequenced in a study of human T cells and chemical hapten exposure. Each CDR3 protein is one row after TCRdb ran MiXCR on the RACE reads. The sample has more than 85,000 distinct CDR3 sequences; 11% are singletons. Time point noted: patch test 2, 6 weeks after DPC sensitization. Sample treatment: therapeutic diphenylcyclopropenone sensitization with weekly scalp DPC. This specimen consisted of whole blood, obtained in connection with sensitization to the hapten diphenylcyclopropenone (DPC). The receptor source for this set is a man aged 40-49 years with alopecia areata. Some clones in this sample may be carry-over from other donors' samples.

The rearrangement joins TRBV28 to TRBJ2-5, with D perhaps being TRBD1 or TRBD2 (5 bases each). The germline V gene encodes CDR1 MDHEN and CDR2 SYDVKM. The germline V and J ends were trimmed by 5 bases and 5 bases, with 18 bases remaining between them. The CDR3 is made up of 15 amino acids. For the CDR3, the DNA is TGTGCCAGCAGTCGTCCGGGACGGCAGGGTGAGACCCAGTACTTC. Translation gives CASSRPGRQGETQYF. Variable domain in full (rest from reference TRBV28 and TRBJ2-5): DVKVTQSSRYLVKRTGEKVFLECVQDMDHENMFWYRQDPGLGLRLIYFSYDVKMKEKGDIPEGYSVSREKKERFSLILESASTNQTSMYLCASSRPGRQGETQYFGPGTRLLVL.

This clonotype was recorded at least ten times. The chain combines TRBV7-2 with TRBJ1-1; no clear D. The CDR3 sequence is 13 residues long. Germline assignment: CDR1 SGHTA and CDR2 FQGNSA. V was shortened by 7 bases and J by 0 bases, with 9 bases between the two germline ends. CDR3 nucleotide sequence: TGTGCCAGCACCCCGAGTCTGAACACTGAAGCTTTCTTT. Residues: CASTPSLNTEAFF.

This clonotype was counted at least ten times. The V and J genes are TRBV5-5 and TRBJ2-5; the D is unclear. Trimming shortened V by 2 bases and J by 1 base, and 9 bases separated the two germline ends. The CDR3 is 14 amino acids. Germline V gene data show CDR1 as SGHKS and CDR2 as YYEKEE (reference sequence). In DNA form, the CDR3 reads TGTGCCAGCAGCTTTGAAGTACTCCAAGAGACCCAGTACTTC. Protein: CASSFEVLQETQYF. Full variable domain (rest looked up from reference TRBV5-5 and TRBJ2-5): DAGVTQSPTHLIKTRGQQVTLRCSPISGHKSVSWYQQVLGQGPQFIFQYYEKEERGRGNFPDRFSARQFPNYSSELNVNALLLGDSALYLCASSFEVLQETQYFGPGTRLLVL.

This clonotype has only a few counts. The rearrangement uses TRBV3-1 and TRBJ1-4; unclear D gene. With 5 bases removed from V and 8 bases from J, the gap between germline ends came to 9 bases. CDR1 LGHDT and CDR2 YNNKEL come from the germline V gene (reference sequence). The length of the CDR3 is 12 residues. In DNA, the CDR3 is TGTGCCAGCAGCAACATGCGGGAAAAACTGTTTTTT. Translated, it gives CASSNMREKLFF.

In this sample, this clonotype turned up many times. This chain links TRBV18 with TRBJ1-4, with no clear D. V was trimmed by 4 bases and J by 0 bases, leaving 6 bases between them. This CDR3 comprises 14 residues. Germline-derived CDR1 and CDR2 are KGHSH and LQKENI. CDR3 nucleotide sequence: TGTGCCAGCTCACGAGGAACAACTAATGAAAAACTGTTTTTT. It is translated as CASSRGTTNEKLFF.

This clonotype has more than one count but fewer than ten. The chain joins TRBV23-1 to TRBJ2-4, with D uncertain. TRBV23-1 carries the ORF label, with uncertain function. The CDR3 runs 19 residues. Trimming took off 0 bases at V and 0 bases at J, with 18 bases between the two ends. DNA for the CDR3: TGCGCCAGCAGTCAATCTGCGGCGGTTGGGCCTCTAGCCAAAAACATTCAGTACTTC. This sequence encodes CASSQSAAVGPLAKNIQYF.

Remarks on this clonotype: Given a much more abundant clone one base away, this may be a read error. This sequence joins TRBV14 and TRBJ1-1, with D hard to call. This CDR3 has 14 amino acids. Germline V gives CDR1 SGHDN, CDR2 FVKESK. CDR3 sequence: CASSHSLSGSEALF. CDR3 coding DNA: TGTGCCAGCAGCCACTCTCTGTCCGGCTCTGAAGCTCTCTTT. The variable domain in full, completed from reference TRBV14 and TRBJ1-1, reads EAGVTQFPSHSVIEKGQTVTLRCDPISGHDNLYWYRRVMGKEIKFLLHFVKESKQDESGMPNNRFLAERTGGTYSTLKVQPAELEDSGVYFCASSHSLSGSEALFGQGTRLTVV.

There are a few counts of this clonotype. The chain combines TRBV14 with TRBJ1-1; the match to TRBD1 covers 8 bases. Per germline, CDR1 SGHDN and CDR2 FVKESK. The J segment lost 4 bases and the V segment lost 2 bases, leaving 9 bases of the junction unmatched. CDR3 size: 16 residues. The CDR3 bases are TGTGCCAGCAGCCAACGAAGGACAGGGCGGGCCACTGAAGCTTTCTTT. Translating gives CASSQRRTGRATEAFF.

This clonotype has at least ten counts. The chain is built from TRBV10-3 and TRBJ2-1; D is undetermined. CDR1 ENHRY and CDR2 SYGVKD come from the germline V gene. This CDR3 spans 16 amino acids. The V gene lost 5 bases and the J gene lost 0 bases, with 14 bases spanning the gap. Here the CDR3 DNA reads TGTGCCATCAGTCATCCGGGTTCGAGCTCCTACAATGAGCAGTTCTTC. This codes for CAISHPGSSSYNEQFF.

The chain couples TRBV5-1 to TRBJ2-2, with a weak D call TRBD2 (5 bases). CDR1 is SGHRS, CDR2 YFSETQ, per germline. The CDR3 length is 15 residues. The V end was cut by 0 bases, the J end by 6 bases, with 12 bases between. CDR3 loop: CASSLGEPGAGELFF. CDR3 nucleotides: TGCGCCAGCAGCTTGGGGGAGCCGGGCGCCGGGGAGCTGTTTTTT.

The CDR3 sequence is CASSPGVGASYEQYV. The CDR3 DNA reads TGTGCCAGCTCACCAGGGGTTGGTGCGTCCTACGAGCAGTACGTC. The rearrangement uses TRBV18 and TRBJ2-7; D is uncertain. CDR1 is KGHSH, CDR2 LQKENI, per germline. This CDR3 has 15 amino acids. The V end was cut by 2 bases, the J end by 1 base, with 12 bases between.

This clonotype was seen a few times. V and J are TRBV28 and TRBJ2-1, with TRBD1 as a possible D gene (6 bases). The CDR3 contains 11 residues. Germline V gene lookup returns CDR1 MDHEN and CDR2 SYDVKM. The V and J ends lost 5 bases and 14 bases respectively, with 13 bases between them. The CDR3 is CASSTDRSEFF. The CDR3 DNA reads TGTGCCAGCAGTACTGACAGGAGTGAGTTCTTC.

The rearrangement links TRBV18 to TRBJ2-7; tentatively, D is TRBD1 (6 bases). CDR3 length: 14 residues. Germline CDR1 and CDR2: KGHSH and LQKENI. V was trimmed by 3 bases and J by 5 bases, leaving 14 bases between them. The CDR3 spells CASSPPGASHEQYV. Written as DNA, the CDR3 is TGTGCCAGCTCACCTCCAGGGGCGAGCCACGAGCAGTACGTC.

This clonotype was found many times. The CDR3 nucleotides are TGTGCCAGCAGTTTATCGTTCAGGGGCGGTCGGAATCAGCCCCAGCATTTT. It codes for CASSLSFRGGRNQPQHF. The chain has TRBV27 and TRBJ1-5, with a possible D match to TRBD1 (6 bases). V dropped 0 bases and J dropped 4 bases, with 16 bases sitting between them. Looked up from germline, CDR1 is MNHEY and CDR2 is SMNVEV (reference sequence). The CDR3 is 17 residues long.

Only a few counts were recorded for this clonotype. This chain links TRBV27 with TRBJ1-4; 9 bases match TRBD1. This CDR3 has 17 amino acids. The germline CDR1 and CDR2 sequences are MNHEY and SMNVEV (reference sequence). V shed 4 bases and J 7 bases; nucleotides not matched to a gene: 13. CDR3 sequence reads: CASSSLKLQGAGEKLFF. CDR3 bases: TGTGCCAGCAGTTCCCTAAAACTACAGGGGGCGGGTGAAAAACTGTTTTTT. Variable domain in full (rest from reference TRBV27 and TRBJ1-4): EAQVTQNPRYLITVTGKKLTVTCSQNMNHEYMSWYRQDPGLGLRQIYYSMNVEVTDKGDVPEGYKVSRKEKRNFPLILESPSPNQTSLYFCASSSLKLQGAGEKLFFGSGTQLSVL.

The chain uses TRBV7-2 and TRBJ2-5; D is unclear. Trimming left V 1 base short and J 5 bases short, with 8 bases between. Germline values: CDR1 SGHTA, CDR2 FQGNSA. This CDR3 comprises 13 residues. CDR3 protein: CASSLDGQETQYF. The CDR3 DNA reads TGTGCCAGCAGCTTAGACGGCCAGGAGACCCAGTACTTC.

Here the CDR3 DNA reads TGTGCCAGCAGCGTAGACGGCACGAGCAATCAGCCCCAGCATTTT. Residues: CASSVDGTSNQPQHF. This chain uses TRBV9 with TRBJ1-5; D remains unclear. V lost 0 bases and J 1 base, leaving 8 bases between the germline ends. Germline CDR1 is SGDLS and CDR2 is YYNGEE. This CDR3 is 15 amino acids long. Full variable domain (remainder filled in from reference TRBV9 and TRBJ1-5): DSGVTQTPKHLITATGQRVTLRCSPRSGDLSVYWYQQSLDQGLQFLIQYYNGEERAKGNILERFSAQQFPDLHSELNLSSLELGDSALYFCASSVDGTSNQPQHFGDGTRLSIL.

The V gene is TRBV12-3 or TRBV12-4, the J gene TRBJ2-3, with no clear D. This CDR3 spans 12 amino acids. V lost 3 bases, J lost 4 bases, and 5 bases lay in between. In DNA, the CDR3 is TGTGCCAGCAGTTTCATCGCAGATACGCAGTATTTT. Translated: CASSFIADTQYF.

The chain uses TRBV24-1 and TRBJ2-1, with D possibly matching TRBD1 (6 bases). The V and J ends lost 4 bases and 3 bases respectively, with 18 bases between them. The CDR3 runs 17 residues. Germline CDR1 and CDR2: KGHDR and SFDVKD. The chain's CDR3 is CATSEGSTGLIYNEQFF. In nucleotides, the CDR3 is TGTGCCACCAGTGAGGGCTCGACAGGACTTATCTACAATGAGCAGTTCTTC.

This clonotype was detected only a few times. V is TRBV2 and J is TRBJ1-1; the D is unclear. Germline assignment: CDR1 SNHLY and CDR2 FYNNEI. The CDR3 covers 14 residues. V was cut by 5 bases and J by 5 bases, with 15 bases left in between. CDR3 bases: TGTGCCAGCAGTACTTGGAAGGGAAATACTGAAGCTTTCTTT. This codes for CASSTWKGNTEAFF.

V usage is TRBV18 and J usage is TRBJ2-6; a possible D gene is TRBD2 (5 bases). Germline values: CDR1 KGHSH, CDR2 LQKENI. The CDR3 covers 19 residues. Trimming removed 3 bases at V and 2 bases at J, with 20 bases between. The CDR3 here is CASSPNPSTGFAGANVLTF. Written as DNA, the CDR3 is TGTGCCAGCTCACCCAATCCTTCGACGGGGTTTGCTGGGGCCAACGTCCTGACTTTC.

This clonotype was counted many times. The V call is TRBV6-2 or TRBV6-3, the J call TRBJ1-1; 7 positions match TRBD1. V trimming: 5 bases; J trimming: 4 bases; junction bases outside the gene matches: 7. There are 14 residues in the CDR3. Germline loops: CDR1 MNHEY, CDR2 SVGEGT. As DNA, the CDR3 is TGTGCCAGCAGTGACAGGGAGAGGGCCACTGAAGCTTTCTTT. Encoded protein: CASSDRERATEAFF.

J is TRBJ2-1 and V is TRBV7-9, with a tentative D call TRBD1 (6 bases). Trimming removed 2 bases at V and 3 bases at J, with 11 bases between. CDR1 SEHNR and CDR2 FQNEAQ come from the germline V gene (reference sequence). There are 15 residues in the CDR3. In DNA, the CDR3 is TGTGCCAGCAGCTTAATTAGAGGGGGCTACAATGAGCAGTTCTTC. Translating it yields CASSLIRGGYNEQFF.

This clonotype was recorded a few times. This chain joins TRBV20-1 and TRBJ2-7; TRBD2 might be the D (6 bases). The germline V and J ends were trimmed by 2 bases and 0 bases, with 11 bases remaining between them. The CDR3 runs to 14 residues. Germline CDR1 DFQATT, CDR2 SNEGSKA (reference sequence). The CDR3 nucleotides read TGCAGTGCTAGAAGGACTACTCCCTCCTACGAGCAGTACTTC. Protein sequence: CSARRTTPSYEQYF.

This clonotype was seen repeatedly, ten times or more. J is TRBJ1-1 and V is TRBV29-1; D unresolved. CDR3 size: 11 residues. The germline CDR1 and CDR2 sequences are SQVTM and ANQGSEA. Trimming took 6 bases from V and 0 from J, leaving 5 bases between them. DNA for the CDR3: TGCAGCGTCTTTTTGAACACTGAAGCTTTCTTT. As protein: CSVFLNTEAFF.

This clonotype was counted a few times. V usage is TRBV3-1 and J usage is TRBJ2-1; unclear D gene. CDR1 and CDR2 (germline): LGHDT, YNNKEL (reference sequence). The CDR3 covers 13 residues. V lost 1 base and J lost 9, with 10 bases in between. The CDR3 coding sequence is TGTGCCAGCAGCCAAGTAATGGACGGTGAGCAGTTCTTC. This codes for CASSQVMDGEQFF.

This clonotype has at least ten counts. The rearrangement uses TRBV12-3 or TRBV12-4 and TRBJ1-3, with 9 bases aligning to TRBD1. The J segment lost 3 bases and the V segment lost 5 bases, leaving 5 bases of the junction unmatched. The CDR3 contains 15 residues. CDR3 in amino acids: CASSLTGGFGNTIYF. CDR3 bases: TGTGCCAGCAGTCTCACAGGGGGCTTTGGAAACACCATATATTTT.

The CDR3 spells CASSAAGLPQIRADTQYF. The CDR3 DNA reads as TGTGCCAGCAGCGCCGCGGGACTGCCACAGATTCGGGCGGATACGCAGTATTTT. The genes are TRBV28 and TRBJ2-3, with D perhaps TRBD2 (6 bases). Trimming stripped 6 bases from V and 6 bases from J, with 28 bases between. Germline-derived CDR1 and CDR2 are MDHEN and SYDVKM. This CDR3 has 18 residues. Full variable domain (remainder filled in from reference TRBV28 and TRBJ2-3): DVKVTQSSRYLVKRTGEKVFLECVQDMDHENMFWYRQDPGLGLRLIYFSYDVKMKEKGDIPEGYSVSREKKERFSLILESASTNQTSMYLCASSAAGLPQIRADTQYFGPGTRLTVL.

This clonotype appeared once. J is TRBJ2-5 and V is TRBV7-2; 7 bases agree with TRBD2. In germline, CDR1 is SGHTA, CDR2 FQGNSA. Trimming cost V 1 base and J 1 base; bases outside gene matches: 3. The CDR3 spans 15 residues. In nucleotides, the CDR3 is TGTGCCAGCAGCTTAGGGCTAGCGGCCCAAGAGACCCAGTACTTC. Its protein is CASSLGLAAQETQYF.

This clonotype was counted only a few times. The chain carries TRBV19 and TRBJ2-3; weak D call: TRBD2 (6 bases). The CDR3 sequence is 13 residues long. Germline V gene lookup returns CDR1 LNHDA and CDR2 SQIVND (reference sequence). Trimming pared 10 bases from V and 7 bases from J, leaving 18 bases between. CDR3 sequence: CATVEPGVNTQYF. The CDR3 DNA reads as TGTGCCACCGTTGAGCCGGGAGTGAATACGCAGTATTTT.

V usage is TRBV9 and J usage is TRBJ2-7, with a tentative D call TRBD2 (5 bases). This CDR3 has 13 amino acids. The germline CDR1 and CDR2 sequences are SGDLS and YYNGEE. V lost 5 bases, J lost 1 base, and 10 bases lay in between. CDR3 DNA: TGTGCCAGCAGTGCCGAGGGTTCCTACGAGCAGTACTTC. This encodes CASSAEGSYEQYF.